The 29 T cell receptor beta chains below were found in one sample sequenced in a study of cytomegalovirus exposure and HLA in healthy donors. Amplification used 60 Vbeta primers and 13 Jbeta primers. Clones were read by immunoSEQ multiplex PCR, and TCRdb kept only the in-frame ones, dropping some. Of 200,000 or so clones in the sample, over 75% are singletons; the top ten hold over 1%. Sequenced material: PBMCs. The receptors shown here come from a human donor in good health.

This chain joins TRBV5-1 and TRBJ1-1; D is undetermined. The germline V and J ends were trimmed by 4 bases and 7 bases, with 17 bases remaining between them. The CDR3 covers 14 residues. Germline lookup yields CDR1 SGHRS and CDR2 YFSETQ. Here the CDR3 DNA reads TGCGCCAGCAGCCAAGGACTGGAGTGGGTTGAAGCTTTCTTT. Protein: CASSQGLEWVEAFF.

The chain uses TRBV18 and TRBJ1-2; maybe TRBD1 (5 bases). Deletions cut 3 bases from V and 13 bases from J, with 21 bases between. The CDR3 contains 14 residues. CDR1 is KGHSH and CDR2 is LQKENI in the germline V gene. CDR3 loop: CASSPTAGEHGGTF. The CDR3 nucleotides read TGTGCCAGCTCACCTACCGCGGGGGAACACGGGGGCACCTTC.

A remark on this clone: Other DNA sequences in this sample translate to the same CDR3. This chain connects TRBV28 to TRBJ1-5, with a tentative D call TRBD1 (5 bases). The CDR3 is 15 amino acids. The germline V gene encodes CDR1 MDHEN and CDR2 SYDVKM. V lost 3 bases, J lost 4 bases, and 13 bases lay in between. In DNA, the CDR3 is TGTGCCAGCAGTTTTCGGCAGGGTTCGAATCAGCCCCAGCATTTT. Translation: CASSFRQGSNQPQHF.

This clone appeared a few times. This chain connects TRBV28 to TRBJ1-5; D is possibly TRBD1 (6 bases). Germline loops: CDR1 MDHEN, CDR2 SYDVKM. This CDR3 contains 15 residues. The V gene lost 3 bases and the J gene lost 2 bases, with 11 bases spanning the gap. The CDR3 loop is CASSLGGAGNQPQHF. The CDR3 nucleotides read TGTGCCAGCAGTTTGGGGGGGGCTGGCAATCAGCCCCAGCATTTT. Complete variable domain (other parts from reference TRBV28 and TRBJ1-5): DVKVTQSSRYLVKRTGEKVFLECVQDMDHENMFWYRQDPGLGLRLIYFSYDVKMKEKGDIPEGYSVSREKKERFSLILESASTNQTSMYLCASSLGGAGNQPQHFGDGTRLSIL.

The genes are TRBV30 and TRBJ2-2; unclear D gene. Germline V gene data show CDR1 as GTSNPN and CDR2 as SVGIG (reference sequence). V was trimmed by 3 bases and J by 8 bases, leaving 7 bases between them. The CDR3 has 11 amino acids. CDR3 bases: TGTGCCTGGAGGCGAGTAGGGGAGCTGTTTTTT. This gives the protein CAWRRVGELFF.

Concerning this clone: The junction differs from germline at one of its ends, possibly a read error. This sequence joins TRBV7-2 and TRBJ2-7; D unresolved. There are 14 residues in the CDR3. The V gene's germline CDR1 is SGHTA and CDR2 FQGNSA. The CDR3 DNA follows: TGTGCCAGCAGCTTAACCAGGCGTCGCTACAAGCAGTACTTC. It yields the protein CASSLTRRRYKQYF.

The V call is TRBV10-3, the J call TRBJ1-2; D not resolved. Trimming took 6 bases from V and 5 from J, leaving 10 bases between them. The CDR3 is 12 amino acids. Germline V gene sequence: CDR1 ENHRY, CDR2 SYGVKD. CDR3 protein: CAIRGAGYGYTF. CDR3 bases: TGTGCCATCAGAGGAGCTGGTTATGGCTACACCTTC.

The CDR3 coding sequence is TGTGCCAGCAGTTTAGTACAGGACACTGAAGCTTTCTTT. Translated: CASSLVQDTEAFF. This chain connects TRBV27 to TRBJ1-1; the D gene is possibly TRBD1 (5 bases). Germline lookup yields CDR1 MNHEY and CDR2 SMNVEV (reference sequence). The CDR3 contains 13 residues. V lost 2 bases and J 3 bases, leaving 7 bases between the germline ends.

This clone was observed a handful of times. The V gene is TRBV11-2, the J gene TRBJ2-1, with TRBD2 identical over 9 bases. V trimming: 3 bases; J trimming: 3 bases; junction bases outside the gene matches: 9. CDR3 length: 17 amino acids. Germline lookup yields CDR1 SGHAT and CDR2 FQNNGV. The CDR3 spells CASSLGGAGGNYNEQFF. The CDR3 coding sequence is TGTGCCAGCAGCTTGGGGGGAGCGGGAGGTAACTACAATGAGCAGTTCTTC.

There are a few counts of this clone. The J gene is TRBJ2-1, the V gene TRBV7-3; 8 bases map to TRBD2. Germline loops: CDR1 SGHTA, CDR2 FQGTGA. This CDR3 contains 15 residues. The V segment lost 5 bases and the J segment 8 bases; nucleotides outside the gene matches: 11. The CDR3 DNA is TGTGCCAGCAGCCCGACAGCGGGAGTTGGCGATGAGCAGTTCTTC. Residues: CASSPTAGVGDEQFF.

The chain employs TRBV2 and TRBJ2-7, with 11 positions matching TRBD2. In germline, CDR1 is SNHLY, CDR2 FYNNEI. J lost 0 bases, V lost 9 bases, and 7 bases had no gene match. The CDR3 is 15 amino acids. CDR3 bases: TGTGCCAGGCACGTTCTAGCGGGAGGCTCCTACGAGCAGTACTTC. Residues: CARHVLAGGSYEQYF.

The chain recombines TRBV14 with TRBJ1-1; 9 nucleotides align to TRBD1. The CDR3 runs to 15 residues. Germline CDR1 and CDR2: SGHDN and FVKESK. The junction had 7 bases not matched to a gene; V was cut back by 3 bases and J by 5 bases. CDR3 region: CASSQRGQGKTEAFF. The CDR3 bases are TGTGCCAGCAGCCAGAGGGGACAGGGCAAGACTGAAGCTTTCTTT.

The V call is TRBV18, the J call TRBJ1-4, with D perhaps matching TRBD1 (6 bases). Germline lookup yields CDR1 KGHSH and CDR2 LQKENI. There are 17 residues in the CDR3. V was pared by 3 bases and J by 6 bases, with 20 bases between. The CDR3 is CASSPKRGDNLHEKLFF. CDR3 nucleotide sequence: TGTGCCAGCTCACCTAAACGAGGGGACAATCTTCATGAAAAACTGTTTTTT.

The J gene is TRBJ2-7, the V gene TRBV28; maybe TRBD2 (5 bases). Trimming stripped 3 bases from V and 6 bases from J, with 9 bases between. The CDR3 length is 12 residues. Germline CDR1 MDHEN, CDR2 SYDVKM. In DNA form, the CDR3 reads TGTGCCAGCAGTTTGGAGAGGGTCGAGCAGTACTTC. Translation gives CASSLERVEQYF. Using reference TRBV28 and TRBJ2-7 for the parts outside the CDR3, the full variable domain is DVKVTQSSRYLVKRTGEKVFLECVQDMDHENMFWYRQDPGLGLRLIYFSYDVKMKEKGDIPEGYSVSREKKERFSLILESASTNQTSMYLCASSLERVEQYFGPGTRLTVT.

This chain connects TRBV7-9 to TRBJ2-2; the match to TRBD2 covers 12 bases. With 4 bases clipped from V and 5 bases from J, the junction kept 2 bases outside the gene matches. This CDR3 has 15 amino acids. Germline values: CDR1 SEHNR, CDR2 FQNEAQ (reference sequence). This chain's CDR3 is CASSSSGRGTGELFF. DNA of the CDR3: TGTGCCAGCAGCTCTAGCGGGAGGGGGACCGGGGAGCTGTTTTTT.

The chain carries TRBV9 and TRBJ2-4; 9 bases align to TRBD2. V lost 1 base and J lost 8; bases outside the gene matches: 13. The germline CDR1 and CDR2 sequences are SGDLS and YYNGEE. This CDR3 has 17 residues. CDR3 bases: TGTGCCAGCAGCGTATGGCCCTTCCGCGGGGGGGGTCACATTCAGTACTTC. As protein: CASSVWPFRGGGHIQYF.

The chain recombines TRBV19 with TRBJ2-7, with D perhaps TRBD1 (6 bases). Between the trimmed V and J ends, which lost 5 bases and 7 bases, there was a span of 12 bases. The CDR3 is 12 amino acids. Germline CDR1 and CDR2: LNHDA and SQIVND (reference sequence). The CDR3 nucleotides are TGTGCCAGTAGTCCCCAACAGGGTGAGCAGTACTTC. Its translation: CASSPQQGEQYF.

The chain is built from TRBV7-6 and TRBJ2-5; 7 bases are shared with TRBD1. This CDR3 spans 16 amino acids. Looked up from germline, CDR1 is SGHVS and CDR2 is FNYEAQ. The ends lost 4 bases at V and 2 bases at J; junction bases unmatched: 10. The CDR3 coding sequence is TGTGCCAGCAGCTCCTACCGGGACAGCGGACAAGAGACCCAGTACTTC. Its translation is CASSSYRDSGQETQYF.

The chain joins TRBV7-9 to TRBJ2-2; 8 nucleotides align to TRBD2. The V gene end was trimmed by 3 bases and the J gene end by 5 bases; junction bases not matched to a gene: 2. Germline CDR1 is SEHNR and CDR2 is FQNEAQ (reference sequence). The CDR3 length is 14 residues. The CDR3 loop reads CASSLLAGTGELFF. The CDR3, as DNA: TGTGCCAGCAGCTTGCTAGCGGGTACCGGGGAGCTGTTTTTT.

This chain links TRBV5-4 with TRBJ2-1; 9 bases align to TRBD2. Trimming took 3 bases from V and 4 from J; bases not matched to a gene: 5. Germline loops: CDR1 SGHNT, CDR2 YYREEE (reference sequence). The length of the CDR3 is 15 residues. The CDR3 reads CASSSGLADYNEQFF. The CDR3 DNA reads as TGTGCCAGCAGCTCGGGACTAGCCGATTACAATGAGCAGTTCTTC.

This clone appeared a single time. The genes are TRBV29-1 and TRBJ2-2, with 7 bases fitting TRBD1. V shed 4 bases, J shed 4 bases, and the junction held 3 bases outside the gene matches. This CDR3 has 13 residues. The germline gives CDR1 SQVTM, CDR2 ANQGSEA. The DNA for the CDR3 is TGCAGCGTTGTATACAGGGGCACCGGGGAGCTGTTTTTT. Residues: CSVVYRGTGELFF.

This chain joins TRBV11-3 and TRBJ2-2; no reliable D call. The CDR3 is made up of 12 amino acids. The V gene lost 5 bases and the J gene lost 8 bases, with 9 bases spanning the gap. Germline V gene sequence: CDR1 SGHNT, CDR2 YENEEA. The CDR3 region has the DNA TGTGCCAGCAGCAATAGAAAAGGGGAGCTGTTTTTT. Protein: CASSNRKGELFF.

The chain recombines TRBV5-1 with TRBJ2-7; 13 bases match TRBD2. V trimming: 7 bases; J trimming: 4 bases; junction bases outside the gene matches: 8. Germline assignment: CDR1 SGHRS and CDR2 YFSETQ. CDR3 length: 15 amino acids. The CDR3 DNA reads TGCGCCAGCTCCCGGACTAGCGGGAGTGGGTACGAGCAGTACTTC. Amino acid sequence: CASSRTSGSGYEQYF.

The chain is built from TRBV6-5 and TRBJ2-4; 9 positions match TRBD1. V shed 5 bases and J 7 bases; nucleotides not matched to a gene: 6. Germline loops: CDR1 MNHEY, CDR2 SVGAGI. The CDR3 consists of 14 residues. In DNA form, the CDR3 reads TGTGCCAGCAGTATACAGGGGGCTTCGAACATTCAGTACTTC. This sequence encodes CASSIQGASNIQYF.

The rearrangement uses TRBV2 and TRBJ1-5; tentatively, D is TRBD1 (5 bases). V was shortened by 4 bases and J by 7 bases, with 14 bases between the two germline ends. This CDR3 has 14 residues. The germline V gene has CDR1 SNHLY and CDR2 FYNNEI. The chain's CDR3 is CASSVGEERQPQHF. For the CDR3, the DNA is TGTGCCAGCAGTGTAGGGGAGGAGCGACAGCCCCAGCATTTT.

The chain recombines TRBV7-9 with TRBJ2-1; TRBD2 might be the D (6 bases). Deletions cut 5 bases from V and 8 bases from J, with 22 bases between. Germline values: CDR1 SEHNR, CDR2 FQNEAQ (reference sequence). CDR3 length equals 16 residues. The CDR3 DNA reads TGTGCCAGCAGCCCTCCTAGCGTTGGGGTCCGGGATGAGCAGTTCTTC. It specifies CASSPPSVGVRDEQFF.

This clone appeared a few times. The chain uses TRBV6-5 and TRBJ1-3; 9 bases are shared with TRBD1. The V gene end was trimmed by 6 bases and the J gene end by 4 bases; junction bases not matched to a gene: 4. The V gene's germline CDR1 is MNHEY and CDR2 SVGAGI. This CDR3 is 14 amino acids long. The CDR3 bases are TGTGCCAGCAGACAGACAGGGGGAGGAAACACCATATATTTT. Protein sequence: CASRQTGGGNTIYF.

This clone came up a few times. The chain combines TRBV5-4 with TRBJ2-7; 7 positions agree with TRBD1. Germline V gene data show CDR1 as SGHNT and CDR2 as YYREEE (reference sequence). V dropped 5 bases and J dropped 3; count of bases not matched to a gene: 11. The CDR3 spans 15 residues. In DNA, the CDR3 is TGTGCCAGCAGAGTGACAGGGACCCCGATCTACGAGCAGTACTTC. It codes for CASRVTGTPIYEQYF. Looking up the rest from reference TRBV5-4 and TRBJ2-7 gives the full variable domain: ETGVTQSPTHLIKTRGQQVTLRCSSQSGHNTVSWYQQALGQGPQFIFQYYREEENGRGNFPPRFSGLQFPNYSSELNVNALELDDSALYLCASRVTGTPIYEQYFGPGTRLTVT.

This chain connects TRBV2 to TRBJ1-1; 10 nucleotides align to TRBD1. Looked up from germline, CDR1 is SNHLY and CDR2 is FYNNEI. The J segment lost 6 bases and the V segment lost 6 bases, leaving 10 bases of the junction unmatched. The CDR3 contains 15 residues. The CDR3 sequence is CASRIRQGAYSEAFF. The CDR3 DNA follows: TGTGCCAGCAGGATACGACAGGGGGCGTACTCTGAAGCTTTCTTT. Looking up the rest from reference TRBV2 and TRBJ1-1 gives the full variable domain: EPEVTQTPSHQVTQMGQEVILRCVPISNHLYFYWYRQILGQKVEFLVSFYNNEISEKSEIFDDQFSVERPDGSNFTLKIRSTKLEDSAMYFCASRIRQGAYSEAFFGQGTRLTVV.